This TCR beta chain comes out of a study of glioma-infiltrating T cells. The table lists this clonotype with many counts. Its target is unknown. This CDR3 has 13 amino acids. CDR1 MDHEN and CDR2 SYDVKM come from the germline V gene. The germline V and J ends were trimmed by 7 bases and 1 base, with 10 bases remaining between them. Amplification of TCR alpha and beta CDR3 regions from RNA used iRepertoire nested multiplex PCR. TCRdb re-analysed the multiplex PCR reads in MiXCR, keeping a single row per CDR3 protein. In the table there are about 45,000 distinct CDR3 sequences, about 22% of which are singletons. Study-wide results and limits: Non-neoplastic patients had below-expected tissue-blood divergence, while all gliomas exceeded expectation. Very few CDR3 sequences were shared between tissue and blood.

This TCR was recovered from a human donor with low-grade glioma or glioblastoma, undergoing nonglioma brain surgery, or in good health (not recorded which). The sample comprised glioma tissue, nonneoplastic brain tissue, or PBMCs (not recorded which). The chain combines TRBV28 with TRBJ2-5; possibly TRBD1 for D (6 bases). The CDR3 is CASNPDSQETQYF. DNA for the CDR3: TGTGCCAGCAACCCGGACAGCCAAGAGACCCAGTACTTC.